A selection of T cell receptor beta chains follows, all from one sample in a study of blood T cell repertoires in COVID-19. The repertoire was sequenced with immunoSEQ multiplex PCR; TCRdb's copy has only in-frame clones and lacks some. The sample consists of approximately 81,000 clones, over 75% of them appearing once. Sequenced sample: peripheral blood. Receptors originate from a man between 65 and 79 years old with active or convalescent COVID-19. Each CDR3 is given with its conserved first and last residue. The order of the fields is D gene, clone size, J gene, V gene, CDR3 DNA, CDR3 protein. A D gene is named only where the DNA matches it firmly. Size values are once, few and many counts, or a class for expanded clones, and some rows have none.

d_gene: TRBD1; abundance: .; j_gene: TRBJ2-5; v_gene: TRBV6-5; CDR3nt: TGTGCCGCTAAACAGACAGGGAGAGAGACCCAGTACTTC; CDR3aa: CAAKQTGRETQYF
d_gene: TRBD2; abundance: .; j_gene: TRBJ2-1; v_gene: TRBV7-8; CDR3nt: TGTGCCAGCAGCCCCCGGGGTAGCGGGGACCACAATGAGCAGTTCTTC; CDR3aa: CASSPRGSGDHNEQFF
d_gene: TRBD2; abundance: .; j_gene: TRBJ2-1; v_gene: TRBV24-1; CDR3nt: TGTGCCACCAGTGACCCTTTACTAGCGGGGCGTGGGAATGAGCAGTTCTTC; CDR3aa: CATSDPLLAGRGNEQFF
d_gene: .; abundance: .; j_gene: TRBJ2-3; v_gene: TRBV5-1; CDR3nt: TGCGCCAGCAGAGCAACGGTCACAGATACGCAGTATTTT; CDR3aa: CASRATVTDTQYF
d_gene: .; abundance: .; j_gene: TRBJ2-7; v_gene: TRBV5-6; CDR3nt: TGTGCCAGCAGCTTGGTCACCTACGAGCAGTACTTC; CDR3aa: CASSLVTYEQYF
d_gene: .; abundance: once; j_gene: TRBJ1-5; v_gene: TRBV30; CDR3nt: TGTGCCTGGAGTGTAGGGGAAAATCAGCCCCAGCATTTT; CDR3aa: CAWSVGENQPQHF
d_gene: TRBD1; abundance: once; j_gene: TRBJ1-5; v_gene: TRBV28; CDR3nt: TGTGCCAGCAGTTTATGGGCAGGGGGGAATCAGCCCCAGCATTTT; CDR3aa: CASSLWAGGNQPQHF
d_gene: TRBD2; abundance: .; j_gene: TRBJ2-3; v_gene: TRBV3-1/TRBV3-2; CDR3nt: TGTGCCAGCAGCCGGTCTAGCGGGGGTCTTGGCACAGATACGCAGTATTTT; CDR3aa: CASSRSSGGLGTDTQYF
d_gene: TRBD1; abundance: .; j_gene: TRBJ2-3; v_gene: TRBV9; CDR3nt: TGTGCCAGCAGCGTAGGTGGGACAGGGTGGGCAGATACGCAGTATTTT; CDR3aa: CASSVGGTGWADTQYF
d_gene: TRBD1; abundance: once; j_gene: TRBJ1-2; v_gene: TRBV19; CDR3nt: TGTGCCAGTAGCCAAGACAGGGAGGCCTATGGCTACACCTTC; CDR3aa: CASSQDREAYGYTF
d_gene: .; abundance: .; j_gene: TRBJ2-2; v_gene: TRBV24-1; CDR3nt: TGTGCCACCAGTGATTTGCCGGGGAGGAGAGGAACCGGGGAGCTGTTTTTT; CDR3aa: CATSDLPGRRGTGELFF
d_gene: .; abundance: .; j_gene: TRBJ2-5; v_gene: TRBV12-3/TRBV12-4; CDR3nt: TGTGCCAGCAGTTTTTACAGGCAAGAGACCCAGTACTTC; CDR3aa: CASSFYRQETQYF
d_gene: TRBD1; abundance: .; j_gene: TRBJ1-4; v_gene: TRBV3-1/TRBV3-2; CDR3nt: TGTGCCAGCAGCCAAGAAGGAGGACAGGGGGCGTTGGGCGAAAAACTGTTTTTT; CDR3aa: CASSQEGGQGALGEKLFF
d_gene: .; abundance: .; j_gene: TRBJ1-2; v_gene: TRBV27; CDR3nt: TGTGCCAGCAGTTTATCTCCCCTCCCGACAGCCGGCCTCGGTGGCTACACCTTC; CDR3aa: CASSLSPLPTAGLGGYTF
d_gene: .; abundance: .; j_gene: TRBJ1-5; v_gene: TRBV5-5; CDR3nt: TGTGCCAGCAGCTTGGACAGGTCCAATCAGCCCCAGCATTTT; CDR3aa: CASSLDRSNQPQHF
d_gene: .; abundance: once; j_gene: TRBJ2-2; v_gene: TRBV18; CDR3nt: TGTGCCAGCTCGCTCGGGAACACCGGGGAGCTGTTTTTT; CDR3aa: CASSLGNTGELFF
d_gene: TRBD1; abundance: .; j_gene: TRBJ2-4; v_gene: TRBV28; CDR3nt: TGTGCCAGCAGTTTCAGGGGGGCCAAAAACATTCAGTACTTC; CDR3aa: CASSFRGAKNIQYF
d_gene: TRBD2; abundance: .; j_gene: TRBJ2-5; v_gene: TRBV6-2/TRBV6-3; CDR3nt: TGTGCCAGCAGTATCGGACTAGCGGCTACCTCGGGGACCCAGTACTTC; CDR3aa: CASSIGLAATSGTQYF
d_gene: .; abundance: .; j_gene: TRBJ2-3; v_gene: TRBV9; CDR3nt: TGTGCCAGCAGCGTAGCCGGAGCTGCTAGCACAGATACGCAGTATTTT; CDR3aa: CASSVAGAASTDTQYF
d_gene: .; abundance: once; j_gene: TRBJ1-3; v_gene: TRBV3-1/TRBV3-2; CDR3nt: TGTGCCAGCAGCCAATTCCTTGGAAACACCATATATTTT; CDR3aa: CASSQFLGNTIYF
d_gene: .; abundance: .; j_gene: TRBJ1-2; v_gene: TRBV19; CDR3nt: TGTGCCAGTAGTCGGGGGGGCTATGGCTACACCTTC; CDR3aa: CASSRGGYGYTF
d_gene: .; abundance: .; j_gene: TRBJ2-3; v_gene: TRBV9; CDR3nt: TGTGCCAGCAGCCACCCAGGGAACACAGATACGCAGTATTTT; CDR3aa: CASSHPGNTDTQYF
d_gene: TRBD1; abundance: few; j_gene: TRBJ2-5; v_gene: TRBV7-9; CDR3nt: TGTGCCAGCAGCTTAGCCGGGACAGACCGAGAGACCCAGTACTTC; CDR3aa: CASSLAGTDRETQYF
d_gene: .; abundance: .; j_gene: TRBJ2-6; v_gene: TRBV28; CDR3nt: TGTGCCAGCAGTATCTCAGGCTCTGGGGCCAACGTCCTGACTTTC; CDR3aa: CASSISGSGANVLTF
d_gene: TRBD1; abundance: .; j_gene: TRBJ1-2; v_gene: TRBV19; CDR3nt: TGTGCCAGCTCTTATTGGGACAGCGTTTCCTATGGCTACACCTTC; CDR3aa: CASSYWDSVSYGYTF
d_gene: .; abundance: .; j_gene: TRBJ2-2; v_gene: TRBV9; CDR3nt: TGTGCCAGCAGCGTTCGAGGAGTGGGCACCGGGGAGCTGTTTTTT; CDR3aa: CASSVRGVGTGELFF
d_gene: .; abundance: .; j_gene: TRBJ2-5; v_gene: TRBV9; CDR3nt: TGTGCCAGCAGCGTAGTGGCAGGGCAACAAGAGACCCAGTACTTC; CDR3aa: CASSVVAGQQETQYF
d_gene: TRBD1; abundance: many; j_gene: TRBJ1-6; v_gene: TRBV6-2/TRBV6-3; CDR3nt: TGTGCCAGCAGTTACTTCGAATTACGGACAGGGCGGGTCGATAATTCACCCCTCCACTTT; CDR3aa: CASSYFELRTGRVDNSPLHF
d_gene: .; abundance: .; j_gene: TRBJ1-1; v_gene: TRBV6-5; CDR3nt: TGTGCCAGCAGTCCTTCAGGGGTTGGCACTGAAGCTTTCTTT; CDR3aa: CASSPSGVGTEAFF
d_gene: .; abundance: .; j_gene: TRBJ1-1; v_gene: TRBV25-1; CDR3nt: TGTGCCAGCAGTGAAGTCCCCCAGGGAATGAACACTGAAGCTTTCTTT; CDR3aa: CASSEVPQGMNTEAFF
d_gene: .; abundance: .; j_gene: TRBJ2-1; v_gene: TRBV10-3; CDR3nt: TGTGCCATCAGTCCGGGACAAGATTCCTACAATGAGCAGTTCTTC; CDR3aa: CAISPGQDSYNEQFF
d_gene: TRBD2; abundance: few; j_gene: TRBJ2-3; v_gene: TRBV27; CDR3nt: TGTGCTACGCGCGCGGGGGGGGCAGATACGCAGTATTTT; CDR3aa: CATRAGGADTQYF
d_gene: .; abundance: .; j_gene: TRBJ1-2; v_gene: TRBV6-5; CDR3nt: TGTGCCAGCAGTTACGGGCAGGATCTACACCTCTATGGCTACACCTTC; CDR3aa: CASSYGQDLHLYGYTF
d_gene: TRBD2; abundance: .; j_gene: TRBJ2-3; v_gene: TRBV19; CDR3nt: TGTGCCAGTAGTATAGAACATCGGAGCGGGGGGGCTGCAGATACGCAGTATTTT; CDR3aa: CASSIEHRSGGAADTQYF
d_gene: TRBD1; abundance: .; j_gene: TRBJ2-7; v_gene: TRBV27; CDR3nt: TGTGCCAGCAGTTTTTGGGACAGGGTCGGCGAGCAGTACTTC; CDR3aa: CASSFWDRVGEQYF
d_gene: .; abundance: .; j_gene: TRBJ1-3; v_gene: TRBV4-3; CDR3nt: TGCGCCAGCAGCCAAGAATCGGAGGGCTCTGGAAACACCATATATTTT; CDR3aa: CASSQESEGSGNTIYF
d_gene: .; abundance: .; j_gene: TRBJ1-2; v_gene: TRBV6-6; CDR3nt: TGTGCCAGCAGTTACGCACAGGCATATGGCTACACCTTC; CDR3aa: CASSYAQAYGYTF
d_gene: TRBD2; abundance: .; j_gene: TRBJ2-1; v_gene: TRBV2; CDR3nt: TGTGCCAGCAGTCTTTGGCAACTAGCGGGGAACAATGAGCAGTTCTTC; CDR3aa: CASSLWQLAGNNEQFF
d_gene: .; abundance: .; j_gene: TRBJ2-6; v_gene: TRBV14; CDR3nt: TGTGCCAGCAGCCAAGTACTCCCTGGGGCCAACGTCCTGACTTTC; CDR3aa: CASSQVLPGANVLTF
d_gene: .; abundance: .; j_gene: TRBJ1-5; v_gene: TRBV19; CDR3nt: TGTGCCAGTAGTATAGGGACGAACAGGGCGAAGCCCCAGCATTTT; CDR3aa: CASSIGTNRAKPQHF
d_gene: TRBD1; abundance: once; j_gene: TRBJ1-1; v_gene: TRBV7-8; CDR3nt: TGTGCCAGCAGCTTAGGGGGACAGGTGAACACTGAAGCTTTCTTT; CDR3aa: CASSLGGQVNTEAFF
d_gene: .; abundance: .; j_gene: TRBJ2-1; v_gene: TRBV6-5; CDR3nt: TGTGCCAGCACTAGGGGATACTCCTACAATGAGCAGTTCTTC; CDR3aa: CASTRGYSYNEQFF